This entry lists 11 T cell receptor beta chains sequenced from one sample in a study of control samples from healthy donors and cancer patients. Using immunoSEQ multiplex PCR, the repertoire was profiled, and TCRdb retains in-frame clones only, with some absent. The repertoire holds more than 100,000 clones, with 70% to 90% as singletons. The sequenced sample consisted of blood. These TCRs come from a middle-aged man in good health.

J is TRBJ2-3 and V is TRBV7-9, with 9 positions matching TRBD1. This CDR3 region has 15 residues. CDR1 is SEHNR and CDR2 is FQNEAQ in the germline V gene (reference sequence). V lost 5 bases, J lost 3 bases, and 6 bases stayed unmatched. The CDR3 bases are TGTGCCAGCAGCCTCCAAGGGACAGGGACAGATACGCAGTATTTT. It codes for CASSLQGTGTDTQYF.

This chain joins TRBV15 and TRBJ1-3; D is unclear. The CDR3 consists of 15 residues. CDR1 and CDR2 (germline): LNHNV, YYDKDF (reference sequence). V was clipped by 0 bases and J by 2 bases, with 8 bases between them. The DNA for the CDR3 is TGTGCCACCAGCAGAGATATGGGGACTGGAAACACCATATATTTT. As protein: CATSRDMGTGNTIYF.

This chain connects TRBV5-1 to TRBJ2-3; maybe TRBD2 (5 bases). Looked up from germline, CDR1 is SGHRS and CDR2 is YFSETQ. The CDR3 contains 15 residues. With 2 bases removed from V and 4 bases from J, the gap between germline ends came to 14 bases. The CDR3 DNA reads TGCGCCAGCAGCTTTATCAGCGGTAGCGCAGATACGCAGTATTTT. It codes for CASSFISGSADTQYF.

V gene TRBV14 combines with J gene TRBJ1-1, with unresolved D. The CDR3 covers 13 residues. Germline V gene sequence: CDR1 SGHDN, CDR2 FVKESK. The germline V and J ends were trimmed by 3 bases and 1 base, with 6 bases remaining between them. The CDR3 DNA reads as TGTGCCAGCAGCCACGGACCGAACACTGAAGCTTTCTTT. Amino acid sequence: CASSHGPNTEAFF.

This sequence joins TRBV9 and TRBJ1-5; D possibly corresponds to TRBD1 (5 bases). The CDR3 is 18 residues long. With 7 bases removed from V and 1 base from J, the gap between germline ends came to 24 bases. CDR1 and CDR2 (germline): SGDLS, YYNGEE. CDR3 nucleotide sequence: TGTGCCAGCGTTGTGAGGGGACTGATGAGAGGGAGCAATCAGCCCCAGCATTTT. This codes for CASVVRGLMRGSNQPQHF.

V is TRBV25-1 and J is TRBJ2-4; D gene ambiguous. The CDR3 has 11 amino acids. Germline V gene lookup returns CDR1 MGHDK and CDR2 SYGVNS. The V gene lost 4 bases and the J gene lost 7 bases, with 5 bases spanning the gap. Here the CDR3 DNA reads TGTGCCAGCAGTGCCATGAACATTCAGTACTTC. Amino acid sequence: CASSAMNIQYF.

There are a few counts of this clone. The chain couples TRBV6-4 to TRBJ2-5, with D possibly TRBD1 on 6 matching bases. CDR3 length: 16 residues. CDR1 and CDR2 from the germline V gene are MRHNA and SNTAGT. V dropped 6 bases and J dropped 1 base, with 18 bases sitting between them. The DNA of the CDR3 is TGTGCCAGCAGGGCCGGCGGCGACAGGTTCCAAGAGACCCAGTACTTC. Encoded protein: CASRAGGDRFQETQYF.

This clone was recorded once. The chain is built from TRBV27 and TRBJ1-1; D not certain. Germline values: CDR1 MNHEY, CDR2 SMNVEV (reference sequence). Trimming pared 5 bases from V and 3 bases from J, leaving 16 bases between. This CDR3 region has 15 residues. The CDR3 DNA follows: TGTGCCAGCAGTCTAGGGCCGAGGGTAGACACTGAAGCTTTCTTT. This sequence encodes CASSLGPRVDTEAFF.

The V gene is TRBV9, the J gene TRBJ1-1, with D maybe TRBD1 (5 bases). The germline V gene encodes CDR1 SGDLS and CDR2 YYNGEE. V was pared by 5 bases and J by 5 bases, with 19 bases between. The CDR3 sequence is 15 residues long. The CDR3 DNA follows: TGTGCCAGCAGGAAGGGGCAGGGCGGGTGGACTGAAGCTTTCTTT. Its protein is CASRKGQGGWTEAFF.

The V call is TRBV7-2, the J call TRBJ2-1, with D unresolved. Germline CDR1 is SGHTA and CDR2 is FQGNSA. The CDR3 sequence is 13 residues long. Trimming took 2 bases from V and 2 from J, leaving 4 bases between them. CDR3 nucleotide sequence: TGTGCCAGCAGCTTAATAGCCTACAATGAGCAGTTCTTC. It yields the protein CASSLIAYNEQFF.

The DNA of the CDR3 is TGCAGCGTTCGGACAGGGGGAGACACTGAAGCTTTCTTT. This gives the protein CSVRTGGDTEAFF. The chain carries TRBV29-1 and TRBJ1-1; 10 bases agree with TRBD1. Germline lookup yields CDR1 SQVTM and CDR2 ANQGSEA. Trimming removed 5 bases from V and 3 bases from J; junction bases left unmatched: 3. This CDR3 spans 13 amino acids.